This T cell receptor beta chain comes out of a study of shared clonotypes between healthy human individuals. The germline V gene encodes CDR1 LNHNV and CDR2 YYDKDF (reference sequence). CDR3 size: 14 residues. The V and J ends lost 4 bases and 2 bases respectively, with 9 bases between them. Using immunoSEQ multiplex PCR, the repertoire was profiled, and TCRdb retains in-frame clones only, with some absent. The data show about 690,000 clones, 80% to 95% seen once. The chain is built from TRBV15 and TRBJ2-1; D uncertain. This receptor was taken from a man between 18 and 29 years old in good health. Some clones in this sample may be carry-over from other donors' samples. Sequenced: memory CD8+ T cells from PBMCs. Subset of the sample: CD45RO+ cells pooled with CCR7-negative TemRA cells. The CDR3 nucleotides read TGTGCCACCAGCATCCTAGAGACCTACAATGAGCAGTTCTTC. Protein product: CATSILETYNEQFF. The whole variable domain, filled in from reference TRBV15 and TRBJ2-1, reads DAMVIQNPRYQVTQFGKPVTLSCSQTLNHNVMYWYQQKSSQAPKLLFHYYDKDFNNEADTPDNFQSRRPNTSFCFLDIRSPGLGDTAMYLCATSILETYNEQFFGPGTRLTVL.